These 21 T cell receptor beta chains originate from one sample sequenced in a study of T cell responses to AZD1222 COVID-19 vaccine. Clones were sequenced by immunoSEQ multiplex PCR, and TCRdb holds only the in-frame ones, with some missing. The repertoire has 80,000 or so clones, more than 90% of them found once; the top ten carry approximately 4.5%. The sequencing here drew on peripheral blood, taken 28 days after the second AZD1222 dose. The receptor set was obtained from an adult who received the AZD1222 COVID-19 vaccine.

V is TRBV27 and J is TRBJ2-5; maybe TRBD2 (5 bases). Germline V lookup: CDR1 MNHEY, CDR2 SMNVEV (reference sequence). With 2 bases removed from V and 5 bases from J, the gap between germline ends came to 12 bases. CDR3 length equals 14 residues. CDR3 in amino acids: CASSLLGVGETQYF. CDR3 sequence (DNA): TGTGCCAGCAGTTTACTGGGAGTAGGGGAGACCCAGTACTTC.

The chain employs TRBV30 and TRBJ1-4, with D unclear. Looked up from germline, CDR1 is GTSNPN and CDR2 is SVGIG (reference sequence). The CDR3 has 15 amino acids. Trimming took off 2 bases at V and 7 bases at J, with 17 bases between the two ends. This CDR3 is CAWSPASGSGEKLFF. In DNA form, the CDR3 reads TGTGCCTGGAGTCCCGCGTCAGGAAGTGGTGAAAAACTGTTTTTT.

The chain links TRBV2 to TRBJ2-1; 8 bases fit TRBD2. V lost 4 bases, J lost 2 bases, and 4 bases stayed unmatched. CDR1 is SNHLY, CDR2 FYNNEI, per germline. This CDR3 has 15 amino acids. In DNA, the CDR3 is TGTGCCAGCAGTGTCCCGGGACTAGCCTACAATGAGCAGTTCTTC. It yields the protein CASSVPGLAYNEQFF.

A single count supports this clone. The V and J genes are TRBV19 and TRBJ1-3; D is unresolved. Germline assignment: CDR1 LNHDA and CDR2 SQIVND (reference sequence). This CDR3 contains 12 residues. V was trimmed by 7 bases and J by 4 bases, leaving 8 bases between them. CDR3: CASTDGGNTIYF. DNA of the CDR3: TGTGCCAGTACCGATGGGGGAAACACCATATATTTT. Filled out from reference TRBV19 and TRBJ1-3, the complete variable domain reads DGGITQSPKYLFRKEGQNVTLSCEQNLNHDAMYWYRQDPGQGLRLIYYSQIVNDFQKGDIAEGYSVSREKKESFPLTVTSAQKNPTAFYLCASTDGGNTIYFGEGSWLTVV.

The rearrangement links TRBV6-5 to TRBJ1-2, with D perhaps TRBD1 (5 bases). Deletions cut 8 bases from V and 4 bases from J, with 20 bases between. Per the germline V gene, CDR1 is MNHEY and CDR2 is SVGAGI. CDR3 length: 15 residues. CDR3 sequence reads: CASGDYGTKIYGYTF. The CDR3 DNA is TGTGCCAGCGGGGACTACGGGACGAAAATCTATGGCTACACCTTC.

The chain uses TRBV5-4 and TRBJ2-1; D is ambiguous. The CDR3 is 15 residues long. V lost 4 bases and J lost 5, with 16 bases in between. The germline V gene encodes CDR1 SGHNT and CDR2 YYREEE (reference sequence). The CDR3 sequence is CASSPNGGLNNEQFF. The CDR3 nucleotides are TGTGCCAGCAGCCCCAACGGCGGTTTGAACAATGAGCAGTTCTTC.

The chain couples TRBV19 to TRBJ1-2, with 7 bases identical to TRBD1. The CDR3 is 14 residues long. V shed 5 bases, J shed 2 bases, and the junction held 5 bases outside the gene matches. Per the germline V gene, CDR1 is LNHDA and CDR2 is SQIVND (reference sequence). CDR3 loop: CASSPMTGNYGYTF. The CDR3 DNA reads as TGTGCCAGTAGTCCCATGACAGGGAACTATGGCTACACCTTC.

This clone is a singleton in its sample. The CDR3 region is CASKAGTANQPQHF. The CDR3 DNA follows: TGTGCCAGTAAGGCCGGGACAGCAAATCAGCCCCAGCATTTT. The chain recombines TRBV19 with TRBJ1-5; 7 bases are shared with TRBD1. CDR1 and CDR2 (germline): LNHDA, SQIVND (reference sequence). There are 14 residues in the CDR3. The trim removed 7 bases at V and 4 bases at J, leaving 7 bases unmatched.

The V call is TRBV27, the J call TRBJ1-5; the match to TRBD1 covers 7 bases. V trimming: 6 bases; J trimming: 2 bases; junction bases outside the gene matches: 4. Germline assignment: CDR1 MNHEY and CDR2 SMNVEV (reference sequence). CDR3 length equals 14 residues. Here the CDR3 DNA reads TGTGCCAGCAGATCCGGGACAGGCAATCAGCCCCAGCATTTT. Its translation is CASRSGTGNQPQHF.

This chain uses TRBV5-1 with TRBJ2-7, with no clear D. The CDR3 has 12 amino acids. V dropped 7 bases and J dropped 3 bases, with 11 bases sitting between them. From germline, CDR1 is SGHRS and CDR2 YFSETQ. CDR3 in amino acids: CASSIGNYEQYF. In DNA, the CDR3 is TGCGCCAGCTCCATCGGAAACTACGAGCAGTACTTC. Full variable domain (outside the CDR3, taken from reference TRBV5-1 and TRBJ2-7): KAGVTQTPRYLIKTRGQQVTLSCSPISGHRSVSWYQQTPGQGLQFLFEYFSETQRNKGNFPGRFSGRQFSNSRSEMNVSTLELGDSALYLCASSIGNYEQYFGPGTRLTVT.

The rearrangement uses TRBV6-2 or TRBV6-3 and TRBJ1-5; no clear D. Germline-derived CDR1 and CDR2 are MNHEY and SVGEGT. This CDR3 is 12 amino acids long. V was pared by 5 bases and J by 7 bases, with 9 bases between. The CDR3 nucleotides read TGTGCCAGCAGTGACCCACCACAGCCCCAGCATTTT. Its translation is CASSDPPQPQHF.

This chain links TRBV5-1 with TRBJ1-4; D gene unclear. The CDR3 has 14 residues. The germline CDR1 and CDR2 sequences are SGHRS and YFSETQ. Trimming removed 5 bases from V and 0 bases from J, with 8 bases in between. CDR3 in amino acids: CASREGATNEKLFF. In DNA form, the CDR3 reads TGCGCCAGCAGAGAGGGTGCAACTAATGAAAAACTGTTTTTT.

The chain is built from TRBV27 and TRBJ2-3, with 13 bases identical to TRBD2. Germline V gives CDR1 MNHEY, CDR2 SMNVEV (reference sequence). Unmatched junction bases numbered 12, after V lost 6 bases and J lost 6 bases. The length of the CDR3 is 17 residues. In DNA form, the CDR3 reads TGTGCCAGCAGAGATAATGGACTAGCGGGAGTCCGGGATACGCAGTATTTT. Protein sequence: CASRDNGLAGVRDTQYF.

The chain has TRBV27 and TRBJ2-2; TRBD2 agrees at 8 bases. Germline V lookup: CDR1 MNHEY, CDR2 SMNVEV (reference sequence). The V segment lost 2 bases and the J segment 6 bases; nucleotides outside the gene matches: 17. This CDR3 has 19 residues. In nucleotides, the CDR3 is TGTGCCAGCAGTTTAACTCCATACGGGGCGGGAGGCGTTGCCGGGGAGCTGTTTTTT. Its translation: CASSLTPYGAGGVAGELFF.

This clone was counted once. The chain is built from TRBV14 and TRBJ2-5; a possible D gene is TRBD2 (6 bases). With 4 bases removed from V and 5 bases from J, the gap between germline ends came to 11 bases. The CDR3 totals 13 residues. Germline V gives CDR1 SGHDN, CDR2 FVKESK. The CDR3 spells CASSRTSWETQYF. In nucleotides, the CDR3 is TGTGCCAGCAGCCGAACTAGCTGGGAGACCCAGTACTTC.

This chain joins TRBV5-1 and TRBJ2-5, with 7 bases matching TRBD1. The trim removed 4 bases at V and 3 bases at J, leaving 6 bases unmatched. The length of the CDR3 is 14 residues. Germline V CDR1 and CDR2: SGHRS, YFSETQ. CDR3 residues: CASSPGTAEETQYF. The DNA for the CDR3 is TGCGCCAGCAGCCCGGGGACAGCGGAAGAGACCCAGTACTTC.

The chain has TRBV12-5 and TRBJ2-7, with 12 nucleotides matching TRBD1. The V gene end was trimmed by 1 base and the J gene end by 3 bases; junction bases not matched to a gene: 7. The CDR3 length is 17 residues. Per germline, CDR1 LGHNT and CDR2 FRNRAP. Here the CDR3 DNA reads TGTGCTAGTGGTTTGGCTTCCGGGACAGGGGGCAACTACGAGCAGTACTTC. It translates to CASGLASGTGGNYEQYF.

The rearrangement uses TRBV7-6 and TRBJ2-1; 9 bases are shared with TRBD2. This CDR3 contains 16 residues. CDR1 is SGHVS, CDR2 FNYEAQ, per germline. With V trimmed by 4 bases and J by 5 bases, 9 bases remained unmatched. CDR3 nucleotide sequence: TGTGCCAGCAGCTCAGTAATTCGCGGGAGGGACAATGAGCAGTTCTTC. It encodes CASSSVIRGRDNEQFF.

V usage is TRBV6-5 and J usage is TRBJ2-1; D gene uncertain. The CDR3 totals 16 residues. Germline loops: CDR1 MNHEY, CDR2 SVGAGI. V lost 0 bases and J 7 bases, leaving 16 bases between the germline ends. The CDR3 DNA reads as TGTGCCAGCAGTTACTCCCCCCCGGCTAGGATGAATGAGCAGTTCTTC. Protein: CASSYSPPARMNEQFF.

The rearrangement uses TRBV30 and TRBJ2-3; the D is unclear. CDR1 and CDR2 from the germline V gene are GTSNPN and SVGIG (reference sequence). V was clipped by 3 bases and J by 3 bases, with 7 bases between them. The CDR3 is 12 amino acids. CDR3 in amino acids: CAWSQGTDTQYF. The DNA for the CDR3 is TGTGCCTGGAGCCAAGGGACAGATACGCAGTATTTT.

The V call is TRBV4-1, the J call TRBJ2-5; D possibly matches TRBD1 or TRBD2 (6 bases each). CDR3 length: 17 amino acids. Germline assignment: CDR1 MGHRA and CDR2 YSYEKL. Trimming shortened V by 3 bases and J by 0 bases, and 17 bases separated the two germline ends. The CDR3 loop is CASSHAQRRGYQETQYF. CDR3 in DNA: TGCGCCAGCAGCCACGCCCAAAGGAGGGGGTACCAAGAGACCCAGTACTTC.